These 20 T cell receptor beta chains originate from one sample sequenced in a study of cytomegalovirus exposure and HLA in healthy donors. The PCR made use of 60 Vbeta and 13 Jbeta primers. Sequencing was performed with immunoSEQ multiplex PCR; in TCRdb, only in-frame clones are kept and a portion is missing. Found here are 150,000 to 200,000 clones, about four fifths of them singletons; the top ten hold about 4.9%. The sample comprised PBMCs. The origin of the receptors is a man between 18 and 35 years old in good health and CMV-seronegative.

The chain has TRBV5-1 and TRBJ2-5; 7 nucleotides agree with TRBD2. This CDR3 comprises 17 residues. Germline CDR1 SGHRS, CDR2 YFSETQ. The V gene end was trimmed by 0 bases and the J gene end by 1 base; junction bases not matched to a gene: 9. CDR3 residues: CASSLETGAGPQETQYF. DNA for the CDR3: TGCGCCAGCAGCTTGGAGACTGGAGCGGGGCCCCAAGAGACCCAGTACTTC. The full variable domain, with the rest looked up from reference TRBV5-1 and TRBJ2-5, is KAGVTQTPRYLIKTRGQQVTLSCSPISGHRSVSWYQQTPGQGLQFLFEYFSETQRNKGNFPGRFSGRQFSNSRSEMNVSTLELGDSALYLCASSLETGAGPQETQYFGPGTRLLVL.

The chain carries TRBV25-1 and TRBJ2-7; D not certain. Trimming cost V 3 bases and J 2 bases, with 8 bases left between them. Germline-derived CDR1 and CDR2 are MGHDK and SYGVNS. CDR3 length: 13 residues. As DNA, the CDR3 is TGTGCCAGCAGTGAGGGCACTCCCTACGAGCAGTACTTC. This sequence encodes CASSEGTPYEQYF.

V is TRBV2 and J is TRBJ1-4; 9 nucleotides align to TRBD1. The CDR3 contains 13 residues. Unmatched junction bases numbered 7, after V lost 10 bases and J lost 7 bases. The germline gives CDR1 SNHLY, CDR2 FYNNEI. This CDR3 reads CATQTGGSEKLFF. The CDR3 DNA follows: TGTGCCACCCAGACAGGGGGAAGTGAAAAACTGTTTTTT.

The V and J genes are TRBV19 and TRBJ2-7, with 8 bases that match TRBD1. Germline CDR1 reads LNHDA; CDR2 reads SQIVND (reference sequence). The CDR3 runs to 14 residues. The V segment lost 5 bases and the J segment 3 bases; nucleotides outside the gene matches: 6. CDR3 region: CASSPTGELYEQYF. The DNA of the CDR3 is TGTGCCAGTAGTCCGACAGGGGAACTCTACGAGCAGTACTTC.

This chain uses TRBV2 with TRBJ2-3; no firm D call. The CDR3 totals 14 residues. CDR1 is SNHLY, CDR2 FYNNEI, per germline. V gave up 1 base and J gave up 8 bases, with 13 bases separating them. The CDR3 bases are TGTGCCAGCAGTGAAGTGCCGGTCTTTGGTACGCAGTATTTT. As protein: CASSEVPVFGTQYF.

In this sample, this clone turned up once. The chain links TRBV19 to TRBJ1-2; D gene ambiguous. The CDR3 extends over 13 amino acids. Looked up from germline, CDR1 is LNHDA and CDR2 is SQIVND (reference sequence). Trimming cost V 6 bases and J 1 base, with 9 bases left between them. The CDR3 here is CASRSPGNYGYTF. CDR3 bases: TGTGCCAGTAGGTCGCCCGGTAACTATGGCTACACCTTC.

The chain has TRBV4-1 and TRBJ1-3; tentative D call: TRBD1 (5 bases). The V gene lost 0 bases and the J gene lost 3 bases, with 15 bases spanning the gap. The CDR3 sequence is 17 residues long. The germline CDR1 and CDR2 sequences are MGHRA and YSYEKL. The CDR3 DNA reads as TGCGCCAGCAGCCAAGATCCCGTGACGGGGGTTGGAAACACCATATATTTT. It codes for CASSQDPVTGVGNTIYF.

The genes are TRBV13 and TRBJ2-6, with D perhaps TRBD2 (5 bases). The CDR3 has 19 residues. The ends were cut back, 1 base at V and 0 bases at J, with 16 bases in the middle. Germline V gene data show CDR1 as PRHDT and CDR2 as FYEKMQ (reference sequence). The CDR3 region is CASSLAPSRTGSGANVLTF. In nucleotides, the CDR3 is TGTGCCAGCAGCTTAGCTCCTAGCAGGACCGGCTCTGGGGCCAACGTCCTGACTTTC.

The rearrangement uses TRBV2 and TRBJ1-4, with a possible D match to TRBD1 (6 bases). Germline CDR1 reads SNHLY; CDR2 reads FYNNEI. The length of the CDR3 is 16 residues. With 0 bases removed from V and 7 bases from J, the gap between germline ends came to 15 bases. CDR3 residues: CASSEAMRGAGEKLFF. In DNA, the CDR3 is TGTGCCAGCAGTGAAGCGATGCGGGGGGCTGGTGAAAAACTGTTTTTT.

The chain carries TRBV19 and TRBJ1-1; tentative D call: TRBD1 (6 bases). Trimming cost V 5 bases and J 6 bases, with 22 bases left between them. CDR3 length: 16 residues. Germline V gene sequence: CDR1 LNHDA, CDR2 SQIVND (reference sequence). This CDR3 reads CASSGQGRPLGPEAFF. DNA for the CDR3: TGTGCCAGTAGTGGTCAGGGGCGCCCTTTAGGCCCTGAAGCTTTCTTT.

This chain connects TRBV9 to TRBJ2-2; 8 bases line up with TRBD1. Germline V CDR1 and CDR2: SGDLS, YYNGEE. V lost 7 bases and J lost 4; bases outside the gene matches: 9. The CDR3 spans 15 residues. The CDR3 loop is CASYPGTGSTGELFF. For the CDR3, the DNA is TGTGCCAGCTATCCCGGGACAGGATCCACCGGGGAGCTGTTTTTT.

The chain combines TRBV5-1 with TRBJ2-2, with 7 bases that match TRBD2. V lost 1 base to trimming and J lost 5 bases; unmatched junction nucleotides: 17. The CDR3 spans 19 residues. CDR1 is SGHRS and CDR2 is YFSETQ in the germline V gene. DNA for the CDR3: TGCGCCAGCAGCTTGCCCCCCCCGCGGGGGAAGATTTATACCGGGGAGCTGTTTTTT. Its translation: CASSLPPPRGKIYTGELFF.

This clone showed up just a few times. The genes are TRBV25-1 and TRBJ1-3; no reliable D call. V was clipped by 4 bases and J by 0 bases, with 4 bases between them. CDR3 length: 13 residues. Germline values: CDR1 MGHDK, CDR2 SYGVNS. Here the CDR3 DNA reads TGTGCCAGCAGTGTCGGCTCTGGAAACACCATATATTTT. It specifies CASSVGSGNTIYF.

This chain uses TRBV30 with TRBJ1-1, with TRBD1 identical over 9 bases. The germline V gene encodes CDR1 GTSNPN and CDR2 SVGIG (reference sequence). CDR3 size: 11 residues. Trimming removed 8 bases from V and 13 bases from J; junction bases left unmatched: 11. The CDR3 sequence: CAGSGTGYFFF. Written as DNA, the CDR3 is TGTGCCGGATCCGGGACAGGGTATTTTTTCTTT.

The V call is TRBV27, the J call TRBJ2-2; no clear D. The CDR3 is made up of 11 amino acids. The V end lost 5 bases, the J end lost 6 bases, and 4 bases lay between the germline ends. Germline values: CDR1 MNHEY, CDR2 SMNVEV (reference sequence). The CDR3 nucleotides read TGTGCCAGCAGTCGTTCCGGGGAGCTGTTTTTT. As protein: CASSRSGELFF.

The rearrangement uses TRBV5-3 and TRBJ1-4; D call uncertain. TRBV5-3 is filed as an ORF, its function uncertain. Trimming pared 5 bases from V and 8 bases from J, leaving 10 bases between. CDR3 size: 12 residues. This chain's CDR3 is CARRHSEEKLFF. CDR3 sequence (DNA): TGTGCCAGAAGACATTCGGAGGAAAAACTGTTTTTT.

V usage is TRBV11-3 and J usage is TRBJ2-7, with TRBD1 matching 7 bases. The CDR3 length is 12 residues. Germline V lookup: CDR1 SGHNT, CDR2 YENEEA. Germline trimming cut 6 bases from V and 3 bases from J; bases unmatched to any gene: 2. Here the CDR3 DNA reads TGTGCCAGCAGTCGGGACAGCTACGAGCAGTACTTC. Translated, it gives CASSRDSYEQYF.

CDR3 in amino acids: CASSFGSLTASTDTQYF. CDR3 coding DNA: TGTGCCAGCAGCTTTGGGAGCCTCACCGCTAGCACAGATACGCAGTATTTT. The chain uses TRBV5-6 and TRBJ2-3; a possible D gene is TRBD2 (5 bases). The CDR3 runs 17 residues. The V gene lost 2 bases and the J gene lost 0 bases, with 16 bases spanning the gap. Germline CDR1 is SGHDT and CDR2 is YYEEEE. The full variable domain, rest sourced from reference TRBV5-6 and TRBJ2-3, is DAGVTQSPTHLIKTRGQQVTLRCSPKSGHDTVSWYQQALGQGPQFIFQYYEEEERQRGNFPDRFSGHQFPNYSSELNVNALLLGDSALYLCASSFGSLTASTDTQYFGPGTRLTVL.

This clone was recorded only once. V and J are TRBV28 and TRBJ1-4, with TRBD1 matching 8 bases. The length of the CDR3 is 15 residues. The V gene's germline CDR1 is MDHEN and CDR2 SYDVKM. V trimming: 5 bases; J trimming: 5 bases; junction bases outside the gene matches: 7. CDR3 nucleotides: TGTGCCAGCAGTACCCGACAGGGGCCCAATGAAAAACTGTTTTTT. Translation gives CASSTRQGPNEKLFF.

CDR3 nucleotides: TGTGCCAGCAGCCCCAGGACAGGGTTAGGGAGCGACACTGAAGCTTTCTTT. As protein: CASSPRTGLGSDTEAFF. This sequence joins TRBV28 and TRBJ1-1; 8 nucleotides agree with TRBD1. CDR3 length: 17 amino acids. Per the germline V gene, CDR1 is MDHEN and CDR2 is SYDVKM. The junction had 15 bases not matched to a gene; V was cut back by 6 bases and J by 3 bases.